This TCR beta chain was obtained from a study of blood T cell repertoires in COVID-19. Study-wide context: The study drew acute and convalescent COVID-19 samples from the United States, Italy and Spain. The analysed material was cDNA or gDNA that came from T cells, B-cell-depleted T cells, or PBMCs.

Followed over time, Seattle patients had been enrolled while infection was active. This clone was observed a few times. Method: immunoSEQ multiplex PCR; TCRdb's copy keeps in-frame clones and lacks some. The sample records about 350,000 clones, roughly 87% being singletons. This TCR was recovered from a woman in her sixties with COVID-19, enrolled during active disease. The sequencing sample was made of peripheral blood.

CDR3: CASSRSGGSFNEQFF. DNA of the CDR3: TGTGCCAGCAGTCGATCGGGAGGATCATTCAATGAGCAGTTCTTC. This chain links TRBV6-6 with TRBJ2-1; TRBD2 matches 7 bases. J was trimmed by 6 bases and V by 5 bases; bases with no gene match: 10. This CDR3 has 15 amino acids. The germline gives CDR1 MNHNY, CDR2 SVGAGI (reference sequence).